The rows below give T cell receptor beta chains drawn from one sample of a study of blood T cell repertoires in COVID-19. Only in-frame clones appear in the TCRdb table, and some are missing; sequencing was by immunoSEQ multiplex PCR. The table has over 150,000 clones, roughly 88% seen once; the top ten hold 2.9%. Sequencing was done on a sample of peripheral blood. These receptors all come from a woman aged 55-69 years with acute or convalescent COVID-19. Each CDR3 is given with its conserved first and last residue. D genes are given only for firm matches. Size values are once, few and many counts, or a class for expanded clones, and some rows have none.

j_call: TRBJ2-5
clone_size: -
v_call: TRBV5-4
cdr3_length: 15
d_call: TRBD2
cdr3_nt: TGTGCCAGCAGCTCTAGCGGGGGGGACCAAGAGACCCAGTACTTC
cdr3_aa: CASSSSGGDQETQYF

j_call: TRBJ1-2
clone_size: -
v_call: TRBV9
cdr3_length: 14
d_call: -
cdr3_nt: TGTGCCAGCAGCGTAGTTCAAGGGGCCTATGGCTACACCTTC
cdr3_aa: CASSVVQGAYGYTF

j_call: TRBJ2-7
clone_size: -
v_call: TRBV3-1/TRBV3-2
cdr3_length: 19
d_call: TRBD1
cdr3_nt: TGTGCCAGCACCCAAGATCTTTCCACCGGGACAGGGAGCTCCTACGAGCAGTACTTC
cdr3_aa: CASTQDLSTGTGSSYEQYF

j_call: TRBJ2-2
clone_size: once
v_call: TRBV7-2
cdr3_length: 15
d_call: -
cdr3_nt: TGTGCCAGCAGCTTAGGCAGGGTTAACACCGGGGAGCTGTTTTTT
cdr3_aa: CASSLGRVNTGELFF

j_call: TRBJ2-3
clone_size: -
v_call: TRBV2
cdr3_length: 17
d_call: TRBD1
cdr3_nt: TGTGCCAGCAGTGTAATGTCACAGGGGGGTAGCACAGATACGCAGTATTTT
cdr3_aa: CASSVMSQGGSTDTQYF

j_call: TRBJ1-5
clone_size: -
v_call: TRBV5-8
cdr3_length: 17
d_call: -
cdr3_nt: TGTGCCAGCAGCTCGTTCCGGGACTCCTGGAGCAATCAGCCCCAGCATTTT
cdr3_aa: CASSSFRDSWSNQPQHF

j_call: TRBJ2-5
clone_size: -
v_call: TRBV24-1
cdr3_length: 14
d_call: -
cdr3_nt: TGTGCCACCAGTGACCCCCGGCAGGGAGAGACCCAGTACTTC
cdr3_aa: CATSDPRQGETQYF

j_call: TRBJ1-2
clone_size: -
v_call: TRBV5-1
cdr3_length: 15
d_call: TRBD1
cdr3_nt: TGCGCCAGCAGCCATTCTCAGGGGGCTTACTATGGCTACACCTTC
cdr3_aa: CASSHSQGAYYGYTF

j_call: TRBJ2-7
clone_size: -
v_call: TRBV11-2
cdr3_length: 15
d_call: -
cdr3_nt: TGTGCCAGCAGCTTGGGGGCCGGCTCTCACCGCCCCCAGCACTTC
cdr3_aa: CASSLGAGSHRPQHF

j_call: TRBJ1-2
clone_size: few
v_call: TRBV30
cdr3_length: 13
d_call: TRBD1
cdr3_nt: TGTGCCTGGAGTGTAAGAGGGGGCAATGGCTACACCTTC
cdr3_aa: CAWSVRGGNGYTF

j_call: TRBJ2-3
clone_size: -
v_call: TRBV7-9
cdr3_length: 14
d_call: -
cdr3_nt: TGTGCCAGCAGCCCGGACACTATCACAGATACGCAGTATTTT
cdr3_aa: CASSPDTITDTQYF

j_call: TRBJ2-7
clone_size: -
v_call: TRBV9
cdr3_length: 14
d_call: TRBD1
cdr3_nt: TGTGCCAGCAGCGTAGACAGGGGGCTCAGGGAGCAGTACTTC
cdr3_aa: CASSVDRGLREQYF

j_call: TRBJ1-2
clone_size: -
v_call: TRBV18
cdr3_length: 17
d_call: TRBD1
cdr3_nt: TGTGCCAGCTCACCAACGACAGGGGAAGATTCTAACTATGGCTACACCTTC
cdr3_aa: CASSPTTGEDSNYGYTF

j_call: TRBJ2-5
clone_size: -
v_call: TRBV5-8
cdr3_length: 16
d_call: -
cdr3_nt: TGTGCCAGCATCAAAGGGGGGGTTTATCCCCAAGAGACCCAGTACTTC
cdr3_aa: CASIKGGVYPQETQYF

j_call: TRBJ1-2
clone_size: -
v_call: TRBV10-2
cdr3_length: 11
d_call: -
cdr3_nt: TGCGCCAGCAGTCCCAGGGATGGCTACACCTTC
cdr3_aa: CASSPRDGYTF

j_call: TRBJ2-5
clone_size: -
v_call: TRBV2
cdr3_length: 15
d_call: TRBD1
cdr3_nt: TGTGCCAGCAGTCAGGAACAGGGGGCCCAAGAGACCCAGTACTTC
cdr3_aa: CASSQEQGAQETQYF

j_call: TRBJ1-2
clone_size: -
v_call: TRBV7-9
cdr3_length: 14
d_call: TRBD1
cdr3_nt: TGTGCCAGCAGCGCGGGACAGAATAACTATGGCTACACCTTC
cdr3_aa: CASSAGQNNYGYTF

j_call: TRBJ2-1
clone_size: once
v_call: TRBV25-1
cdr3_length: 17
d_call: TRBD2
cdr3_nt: TGTGCCAGCAGTGGCGCTCCGGGGCGGGGGGGCAGGAATGAGCAGTTCTTC
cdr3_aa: CASSGAPGRGGRNEQFF

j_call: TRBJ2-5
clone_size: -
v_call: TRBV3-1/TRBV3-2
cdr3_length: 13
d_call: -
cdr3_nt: TGTGCCAGCAGCCAAGGGAGCGGAGAGACCCAGTACTTC
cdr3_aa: CASSQGSGETQYF

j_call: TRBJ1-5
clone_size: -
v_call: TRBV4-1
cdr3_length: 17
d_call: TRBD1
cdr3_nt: TGCGCCAGCAGCCCCCCAGGGGGCGATTATAGCAATCAGCCCCAGCATTTT
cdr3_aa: CASSPPGGDYSNQPQHF

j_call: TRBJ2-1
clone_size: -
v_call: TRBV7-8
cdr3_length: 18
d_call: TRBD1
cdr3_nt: TGTGCCAGCAGCCCCCAGGGAAGACAGGGGTACAACTACAATGAGCAGTTCTTC
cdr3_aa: CASSPQGRQGYNYNEQFF

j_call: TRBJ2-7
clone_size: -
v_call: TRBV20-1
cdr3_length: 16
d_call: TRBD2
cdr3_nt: TGCAGTGCTAGTCTCGAGAGCGGGGGGCACTCCTACGAGCAGTACTTC
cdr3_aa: CSASLESGGHSYEQYF

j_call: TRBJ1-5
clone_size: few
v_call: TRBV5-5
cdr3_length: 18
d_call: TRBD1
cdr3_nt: TGTGCCAGCAGCTTGGATAACGACAGGGGTTATAGCAATCAGCCCCAGCATTTT
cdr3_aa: CASSLDNDRGYSNQPQHF

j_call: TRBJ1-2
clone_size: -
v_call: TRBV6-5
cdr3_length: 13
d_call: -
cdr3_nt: TGTGCCAGCAGTTTCAGGGAGGACTATGGCTACACCTTC
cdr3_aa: CASSFREDYGYTF

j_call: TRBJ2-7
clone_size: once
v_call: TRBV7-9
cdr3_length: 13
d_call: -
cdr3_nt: TGTGCCAGCAGTATTCCAGGGGTCTACGAGCAGTACTTC
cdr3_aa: CASSIPGVYEQYF